The T cell receptor beta chain under discussion was sequenced for a study of T-cell reconstitution after alpha-beta-depleted transplantation in children (dated by TCRdb to 2016 to 2018). At the level of the whole study: Using TCR repertoire profiling, the study followed T-cell immune reconstitution in a quantitative way in children after TCRalphabeta/CD19-depleted allogeneic hematopoietic cell transplantation.

After removal of 6 bases from V and 7 bases from J, the junction retains 12 bases not matched to a gene. The germline V gene supplies CDR1 MNHEY and CDR2 SVGAGI. The CDR3 goes from the cysteine to the phenylalanine over 15 residues. Left in the record is the CDR3 DNA by itself, 45 bases read in frame from the first base. The method was PCR. TCRdb records Illumina HiSeq 2500 as the sequencer. Molecular barcoding was employed in the preparation of TCR libraries, with unique molecular identifiers being used to normalize TCRbeta repertoire quantification. The raw public reads went through TCRdb reprocessing: fastp at Q25, MiXCR clone calling, in-frame beta chains kept. Records with the same CDR3 protein are collapsed into one entry carrying the most frequent genes and DNA. The sample profile shows roughly 590,000 distinct CDR3 sequences; 16% of them were found once. The ten largest clones take up approximately 1.1% of the sample.

This clonotype has at least ten counts. What antigen it recognizes has not been identified. No base-level quality is on record; no much larger clone is a single base apart. The V and J segments used are TRBV6-5 and TRBJ1-5; TRBD1 aligns with 7 central bases. The source was PBMCs from the stem cell graft donor, collected from the stem cell graft. The sequence was collected from a human donor who donated a stem cell graft to a child with acute myeloid leukemia. The CDR3 protein is CASRLTGDSRQPQHF. The base sequence is TGTGCCAGCAGACTCACCGGGGACAGCAGACAGCCCCAGCATTTT.